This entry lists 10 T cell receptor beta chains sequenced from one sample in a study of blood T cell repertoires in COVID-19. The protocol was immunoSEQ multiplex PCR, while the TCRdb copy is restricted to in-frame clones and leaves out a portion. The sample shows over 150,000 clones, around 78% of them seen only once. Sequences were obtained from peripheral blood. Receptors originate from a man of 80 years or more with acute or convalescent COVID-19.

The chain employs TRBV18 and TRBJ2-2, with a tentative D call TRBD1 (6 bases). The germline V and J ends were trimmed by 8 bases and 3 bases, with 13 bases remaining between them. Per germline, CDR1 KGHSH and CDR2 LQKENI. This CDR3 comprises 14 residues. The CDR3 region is CASQGLTDTGELFF. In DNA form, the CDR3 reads TGTGCCAGCCAGGGGCTGACGGACACCGGGGAGCTGTTTTTT.

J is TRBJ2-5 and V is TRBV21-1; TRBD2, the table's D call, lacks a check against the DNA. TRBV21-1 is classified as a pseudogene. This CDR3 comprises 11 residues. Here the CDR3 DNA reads TGTGCCAGCTCCCCTAAGGAGACCCAGTACTTC. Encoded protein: CASSPKETQYF.

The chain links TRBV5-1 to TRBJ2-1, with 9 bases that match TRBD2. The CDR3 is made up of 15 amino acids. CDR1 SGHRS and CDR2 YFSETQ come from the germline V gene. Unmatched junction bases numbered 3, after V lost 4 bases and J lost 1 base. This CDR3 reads CASSPLAGSYNEQFF. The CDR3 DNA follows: TGCGCCAGCAGCCCGCTAGCGGGGTCCTACAATGAGCAGTTCTTC.

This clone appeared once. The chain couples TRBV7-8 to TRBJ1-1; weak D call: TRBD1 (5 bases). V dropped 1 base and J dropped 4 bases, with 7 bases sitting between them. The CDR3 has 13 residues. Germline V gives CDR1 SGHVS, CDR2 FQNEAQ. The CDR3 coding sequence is TGTGCCAGCAGCTTAGACGACAGCACTGAAGCTTTCTTT. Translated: CASSLDDSTEAFF.

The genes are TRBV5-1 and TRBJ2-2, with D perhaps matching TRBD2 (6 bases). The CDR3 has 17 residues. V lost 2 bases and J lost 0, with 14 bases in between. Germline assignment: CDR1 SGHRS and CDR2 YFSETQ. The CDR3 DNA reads TGCGCCAGCAGCTTCGGGGCGGGGCGTGCGAACACCGGGGAGCTGTTTTTT. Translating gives CASSFGAGRANTGELFF.

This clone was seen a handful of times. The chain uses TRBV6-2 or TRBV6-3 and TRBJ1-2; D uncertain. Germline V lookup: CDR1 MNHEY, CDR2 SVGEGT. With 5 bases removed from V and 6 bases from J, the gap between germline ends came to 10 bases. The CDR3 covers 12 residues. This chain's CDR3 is CASSQNNDGYTF. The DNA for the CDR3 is TGTGCCAGCAGTCAAAACAATGATGGCTACACCTTC.

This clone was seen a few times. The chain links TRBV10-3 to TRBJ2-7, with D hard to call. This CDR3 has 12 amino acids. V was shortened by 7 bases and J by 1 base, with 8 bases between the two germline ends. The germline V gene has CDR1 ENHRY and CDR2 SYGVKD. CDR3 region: CAITGSSYEQYF. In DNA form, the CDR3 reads TGTGCCATCACTGGCAGTTCCTACGAGCAGTACTTC.

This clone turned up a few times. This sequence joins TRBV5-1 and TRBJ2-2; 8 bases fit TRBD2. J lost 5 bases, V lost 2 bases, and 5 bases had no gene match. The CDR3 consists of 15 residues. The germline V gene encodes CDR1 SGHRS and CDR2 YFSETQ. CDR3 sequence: CASSLPAGETGELFF. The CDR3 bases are TGCGCCAGCAGCTTACCAGCGGGGGAAACCGGGGAGCTGTTTTTT.

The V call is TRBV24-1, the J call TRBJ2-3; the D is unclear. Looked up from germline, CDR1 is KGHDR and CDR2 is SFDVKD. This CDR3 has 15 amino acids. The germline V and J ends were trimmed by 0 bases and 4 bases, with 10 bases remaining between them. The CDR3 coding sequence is TGTGCCACCAGTGATTTGTTGCAGGCCCCAGATACGCAGTATTTT. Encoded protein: CATSDLLQAPDTQYF.

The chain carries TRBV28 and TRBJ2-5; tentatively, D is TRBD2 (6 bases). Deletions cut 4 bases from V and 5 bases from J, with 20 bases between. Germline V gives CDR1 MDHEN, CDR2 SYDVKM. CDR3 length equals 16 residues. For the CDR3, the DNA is TGTGCCAGCAGTTCCCCCCGACTAGTCCTCAAGGAGACCCAGTACTTC. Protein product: CASSSPRLVLKETQYF.